This passage covers 29 T cell receptor beta chains from one sample sequenced in a study of blood T cell repertoires in COVID-19. Assay used: immunoSEQ multiplex PCR; TCRdb lists only in-frame clones, some missing. The sample carries 150,000 to 200,000 clones, almost 80% recorded once. The material sequenced was PBMCs or T cells enriched from blood (not recorded which). These receptors came from a woman between 45 and 60 years old who had recovered from COVID-19.

The chain joins TRBV5-1 to TRBJ1-1; D ambiguous. Germline CDR1 reads SGHRS; CDR2 reads YFSETQ. V lost 4 bases and J lost 1, with 14 bases in between. This CDR3 contains 15 residues. CDR3: CASSPDMGGNTEAFF. Written as DNA, the CDR3 is TGCGCCAGCAGCCCCGACATGGGTGGGAACACTGAAGCTTTCTTT.

The gene calls are TRBV21-1 and TRBJ2-1; the table's TRBD2 call for D was not verified on the DNA. TRBV21-1 represents a pseudogene. There are 17 residues in the CDR3. The CDR3 bases are TGTGCCAGCATTGGTAAGGTTGGTAGCGGGGACTACAATGAGCAGTTCTTC. It codes for CASIGKVGSGDYNEQFF.

The V and J genes are TRBV28 and TRBJ2-1, with TRBD2 as a possible D gene (5 bases). The CDR3 is 13 amino acids. CDR1 and CDR2 from the germline V gene are MDHEN and SYDVKM. Trimming removed 4 bases from V and 6 bases from J, with 10 bases in between. The CDR3: CASSSRAGNEQFF. The CDR3 DNA reads TGTGCCAGCAGTTCCCGTGCGGGCAATGAGCAGTTCTTC. The full variable domain, with the rest looked up from reference TRBV28 and TRBJ2-1, is DVKVTQSSRYLVKRTGEKVFLECVQDMDHENMFWYRQDPGLGLRLIYFSYDVKMKEKGDIPEGYSVSREKKERFSLILESASTNQTSMYLCASSSRAGNEQFFGPGTRLTVL.

CDR3 protein: CASSRGNQGGTEAFF. The CDR3 DNA sequence: TGCGCCAGCAGCCGAGGGAACCAGGGGGGCACTGAAGCTTTCTTT. The chain employs TRBV5-1 and TRBJ1-1; 7 nucleotides agree with TRBD1. Germline lookup yields CDR1 SGHRS and CDR2 YFSETQ. The CDR3 sequence is 15 residues long. J was trimmed by 4 bases and V by 4 bases; bases with no gene match: 10.

There are a few counts of this clone. The rearrangement links TRBV14 to TRBJ2-1, with 7 nucleotides matching TRBD1. This CDR3 has 13 residues. The trim removed 2 bases at V and 12 bases at J, leaving 7 bases unmatched. The germline CDR1 and CDR2 sequences are SGHDN and FVKESK. The CDR3 DNA is TGTGCCAGCAGCCAATATGCAGGGGGTCCGCAGTTCTTC. Translating it yields CASSQYAGGPQFF. Variable domain in full (rest from reference TRBV14 and TRBJ2-1): EAGVTQFPSHSVIEKGQTVTLRCDPISGHDNLYWYRRVMGKEIKFLLHFVKESKQDESGMPNNRFLAERTGGTYSTLKVQPAELEDSGVYFCASSQYAGGPQFFGPGTRLTVL.

The J gene is TRBJ1-2, the V gene TRBV27; D is undetermined. Germline assignment: CDR1 MNHEY and CDR2 SMNVEV (reference sequence). There are 15 residues in the CDR3. Trimming shortened V by 3 bases and J by 0 bases, and 11 bases separated the two germline ends. CDR3 sequence: CASSFLASSNYGYTF. In DNA form, the CDR3 reads TGTGCCAGCAGTTTCTTAGCTAGTTCTAACTATGGCTACACCTTC.

J is TRBJ1-1 and V is TRBV28, with D hard to call. The CDR3 runs to 14 residues. V was trimmed by 8 bases and J by 1 base, leaving 14 bases between them. Germline-derived CDR1 and CDR2 are MDHEN and SYDVKM. CDR3 residues: CASGSTVENTEAFF. DNA for the CDR3: TGTGCCAGCGGCTCAACAGTGGAGAACACTGAAGCTTTCTTT.

This rearrangement joins TRBV4-2 to TRBJ2-7; TRBD2 might be the D (5 bases). Germline V gene lookup returns CDR1 LGHNA and CDR2 YNFKEQ. The ends were cut back, 5 bases at V and 3 bases at J, with 17 bases in the middle. The CDR3 has 15 amino acids. CDR3 residues: CASSFSRGEDYEQYF. The CDR3 bases are TGTGCCAGCAGCTTCTCTCGGGGTGAGGACTACGAGCAGTACTTC.

The chain carries TRBV19 and TRBJ1-3; 7 nucleotides match TRBD1. Germline V lookup: CDR1 LNHDA, CDR2 SQIVND (reference sequence). V trimming: 6 bases; J trimming: 0 bases; junction bases outside the gene matches: 5. The CDR3 consists of 15 residues. The CDR3 protein is CASRLDRSSGNTIYF. The CDR3 region has the DNA TGTGCCAGTAGGCTGGACAGGTCCTCTGGAAACACCATATATTTT.

For the CDR3, the DNA is TGCGCCAGCAGGGCTGGACTAGCGAAGTACAATGAGCAGTTCTTC. Amino acid sequence: CASRAGLAKYNEQFF. This sequence joins TRBV10-2 and TRBJ2-1, with 9 bases lining up with TRBD2. CDR1 and CDR2 from the germline V gene are WSHSY and SAAADI. The length of the CDR3 is 15 residues. J lost 4 bases, V lost 6 bases, and 7 bases had no gene match.

This clone was observed a single time. The chain recombines TRBV29-1 with TRBJ1-4; tentatively, D is TRBD1 (5 bases). From germline, CDR1 is SQVTM and CDR2 ANQGSEA. This CDR3 is built from 15 residues. The V end was cut by 6 bases, the J end by 7 bases, with 21 bases between. The CDR3, as DNA: TGCAGCGTCCGTCGGTTGGGGGGTAAGGGTGAAAAACTGTTTTTT. This encodes CSVRRLGGKGEKLFF.

V is TRBV7-3 and J is TRBJ1-1; no definite D call. Germline-derived CDR1 and CDR2 are SGHTA and FQGTGA. This CDR3 has 13 residues. Deletions cut 5 bases from V and 2 bases from J, with 9 bases between. The CDR3: CASSPTSNTEAFF. The CDR3 DNA reads TGTGCCAGCAGCCCCACGAGTAACACTGAAGCTTTCTTT.

The V and J genes are TRBV11-2 and TRBJ2-2, with 8 bases that match TRBD1. There are 18 residues in the CDR3. Germline V CDR1 and CDR2: SGHAT, FQNNGV. Trimming at V came to 0 bases and at J to 5 bases, leaving 11 bases not matched to a gene. The CDR3 DNA reads TGTGCCAGCAGCTTAGATCTAAAGGCAGGGGGCCCTACCGGGGAGCTGTTTTTT. The encoded protein is CASSLDLKAGGPTGELFF.

This clone was seen a single time. DNA of the CDR3: TGTGCCATCAGGGGGACAGGGGCCCACTATGGCTACACCTTC. The encoded protein is CAIRGTGAHYGYTF. V usage is TRBV10-3 and J usage is TRBJ1-2; TRBD1 aligns across 10 bases. This CDR3 comprises 14 residues. J gave up 3 bases and V 6 bases, and 4 bases lay outside the gene matches. The germline CDR1 and CDR2 sequences are ENHRY and SYGVKD.

This rearrangement joins TRBV10-3 to TRBJ2-3, with D possibly TRBD2 on 6 matching bases. The CDR3 totals 13 residues. Trimming shortened V by 8 bases and J by 5 bases, and 14 bases separated the two germline ends. Germline CDR1 ENHRY, CDR2 SYGVKD. The CDR3 sequence is CAISKEGIDTQYF. In DNA form, the CDR3 reads TGTGCCATCTCCAAGGAGGGAATAGATACGCAGTATTTT.

The CDR3 DNA sequence: TGTGCCAGCAGTTTATGGGGGCGGGCAGCTTTCTTT. It specifies CASSLWGRAAFF. This chain uses TRBV12-3 or TRBV12-4 with TRBJ1-1; maybe TRBD1 (6 bases). This CDR3 spans 12 amino acids. Trimming removed 2 bases from V and 10 bases from J, with 11 bases in between.

The rearrangement links TRBV27 to TRBJ1-2; unclear D gene. Trimming removed 0 bases at V and 6 bases at J, with 11 bases between. The CDR3 is 14 residues long. Germline V gives CDR1 MNHEY, CDR2 SMNVEV (reference sequence). The CDR3 DNA sequence: TGTGCCAGCAGTTTATCGGGAGGGCACGATGGCTACACCTTC. Its translation: CASSLSGGHDGYTF.

The chain employs TRBV11-3 and TRBJ2-5; 8 bases are a match to TRBD2. The CDR3 runs 15 residues. CDR1 is SGHNT, CDR2 YENEEA, per germline. V dropped 2 bases and J dropped 2; count of bases not matched to a gene: 4. CDR3 coding DNA: TGTGCCAGCAGCTTAAACAGCGGGAGACAAGAGACCCAGTACTTC. The encoded protein is CASSLNSGRQETQYF.

The chain recombines TRBV30 with TRBJ1-6; no clear D. Germline assignment: CDR1 GTSNPN and CDR2 SVGIG (reference sequence). The CDR3 consists of 13 residues. Trimming pared 8 bases from V and 5 bases from J, leaving 13 bases between. CDR3 sequence (DNA): TGTGCCGTTCGGGAACAGAATAATTCACCCCTCCACTTT. Protein: CAVREQNNSPLHF.

V usage is TRBV28 and J usage is TRBJ2-7; 7 bases are shared with TRBD2. The germline V gene encodes CDR1 MDHEN and CDR2 SYDVKM. The CDR3 length is 15 residues. V shed 7 bases and J 0 bases; nucleotides not matched to a gene: 9. CDR3 nucleotide sequence: TGTGCCAGCAACTCGGGGGGTATGGGCTCCTACGAGCAGTACTTC. As protein: CASNSGGMGSYEQYF.

The chain joins TRBV5-5 to TRBJ1-3, with unresolved D. CDR3 length: 14 amino acids. V was cut by 4 bases and J by 0 bases, with 8 bases left in between. Germline V gene sequence: CDR1 SGHKS, CDR2 YYEKEE (reference sequence). The CDR3 protein is CASSDTTSGNTIYF. The CDR3 DNA is TGTGCCAGCAGCGACACAACCTCTGGAAACACCATATATTTT.

The V call is TRBV27, the J call TRBJ1-5, with D hard to call. V was shortened by 1 base and J by 0 bases, with 16 bases between the two germline ends. The CDR3 runs to 18 residues. Germline CDR1 is MNHEY and CDR2 is SMNVEV (reference sequence). The CDR3 sequence: CASSLYAPMADSNQPQHF. The CDR3 DNA reads TGTGCCAGCAGTTTATACGCCCCCATGGCAGATAGCAATCAGCCCCAGCATTTT.

The chain couples TRBV7-2 to TRBJ1-1; D may be TRBD1 (6 bases). This CDR3 contains 14 residues. The V and J ends lost 4 bases and 1 base respectively, with 10 bases between them. Germline CDR1 and CDR2: SGHTA and FQGNSA. The DNA for the CDR3 is TGTGCCAGCAGCTCACAGGGTTGGAACACTGAAGCTTTCTTT. This translates into CASSSQGWNTEAFF. The whole variable domain, filled in from reference TRBV7-2 and TRBJ1-1, reads GAGVSQSPSNKVTEKGKDVELRCDPISGHTALYWYRQSLGQGLEFLIYFQGNSAPDKSGLPSDRFSAERTGGSVSTLTIQRTQQEDSAVYLCASSSQGWNTEAFFGQGTRLTVV.

This clone was detected once. V and J are TRBV10-3 and TRBJ1-2; D perhaps matches TRBD1 (6 bases). The CDR3 runs to 14 residues. Trimming removed 5 bases from V and 0 bases from J, with 10 bases in between. CDR1 is ENHRY and CDR2 is SYGVKD in the germline V gene. The CDR3 nucleotides are TGTGCCATCAGTCGGGACACCCCTAACTATGGCTACACCTTC. Its translation: CAISRDTPNYGYTF.

This chain connects TRBV7-9 to TRBJ1-6, with 9 bases that match TRBD1. With 7 bases clipped from V and 7 bases from J, the junction kept 8 bases outside the gene matches. From germline, CDR1 is SEHNR and CDR2 FQNEAQ (reference sequence). The CDR3 is 15 residues long. CDR3: CASIEPGQGNSPLHF. The CDR3, as DNA: TGTGCCAGCATCGAACCTGGACAGGGGAATTCACCCCTCCACTTT.

A single count supports this clone. The J gene is TRBJ2-5, the V gene TRBV28; D might be TRBD2 (7 bases). V lost 4 bases and J lost 5, with 32 bases in between. Germline V gene sequence: CDR1 MDHEN, CDR2 SYDVKM. The CDR3 totals 20 residues. CDR3 loop: CASSSALGGARRPMTETQYF. CDR3 in DNA: TGTGCCAGCAGTTCCGCCCTAGGGGGGGCCCGGCGGCCAATGACGGAGACCCAGTACTTC.

This rearrangement joins TRBV30 to TRBJ1-6; D is unresolved. Trimming removed 3 bases from V and 2 bases from J, with 8 bases in between. Per the germline V gene, CDR1 is GTSNPN and CDR2 is SVGIG (reference sequence). The CDR3 sequence is 14 residues long. The DNA for the CDR3 is TGTGCCTGGAGGTGGGAGGCCTATAATTCACCCCTCCACTTT. Encoded protein: CAWRWEAYNSPLHF.

The count of this clone is one. The V call is TRBV20-1, the J call TRBJ2-2; D may be TRBD2 (6 bases). Germline CDR1 reads DFQATT; CDR2 reads SNEGSKA (reference sequence). The CDR3 is 14 residues long. The ends were cut back, 3 bases at V and 5 bases at J, with 13 bases in the middle. CDR3 sequence: CSASGSGGTGELFF. The CDR3 DNA is TGCAGTGCTAGTGGTAGCGGAGGTACCGGGGAGCTGTTTTTT.

This chain connects TRBV19 to TRBJ2-3, with a tentative D call TRBD2 (6 bases). Germline V gene sequence: CDR1 LNHDA, CDR2 SQIVND (reference sequence). CDR3 length: 15 amino acids. V lost 5 bases, J lost 2 bases, and 14 bases lay in between. The CDR3 DNA reads TGTGCCAGTAGTTTCCGGGGGATCTACACAGATACGCAGTATTTT. Translation gives CASSFRGIYTDTQYF.